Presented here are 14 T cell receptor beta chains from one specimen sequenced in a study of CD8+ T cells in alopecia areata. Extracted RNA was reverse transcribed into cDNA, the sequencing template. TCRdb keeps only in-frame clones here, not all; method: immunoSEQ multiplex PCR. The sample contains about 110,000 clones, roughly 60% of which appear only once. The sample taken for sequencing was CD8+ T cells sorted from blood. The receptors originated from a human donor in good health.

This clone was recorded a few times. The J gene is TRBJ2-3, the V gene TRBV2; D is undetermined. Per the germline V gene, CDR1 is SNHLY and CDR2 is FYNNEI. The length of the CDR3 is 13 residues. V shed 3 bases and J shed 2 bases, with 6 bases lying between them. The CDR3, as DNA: TGTGCCAGCAGTGAGCCATACACAGATACGCAGTATTTT. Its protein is CASSEPYTDTQYF.

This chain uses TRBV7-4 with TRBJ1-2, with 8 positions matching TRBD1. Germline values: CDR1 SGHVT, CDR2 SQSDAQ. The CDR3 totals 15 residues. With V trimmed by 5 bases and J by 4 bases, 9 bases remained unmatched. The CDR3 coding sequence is TGTGCCAGCAGCCCGAGGACAGGGATGAGCTATGGCTACACCTTC. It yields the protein CASSPRTGMSYGYTF. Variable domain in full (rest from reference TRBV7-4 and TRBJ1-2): GAGVSQSPRYKVAKRGRDVALRCDSISGHVTLYWYRQTLGQGSEVLTYSQSDAQRDKSGRPSGRFSAERPERSVSTLKIQRTEQGDSAVYLCASSPRTGMSYGYTFGSGTRLTVV.

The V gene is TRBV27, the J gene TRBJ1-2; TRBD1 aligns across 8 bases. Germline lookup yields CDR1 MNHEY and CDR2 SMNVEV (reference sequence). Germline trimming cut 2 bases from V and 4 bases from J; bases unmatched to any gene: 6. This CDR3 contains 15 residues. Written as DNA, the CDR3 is TGTGCCAGCAGTTTAACAGGGGGGGCGATCTATGGCTACACCTTC. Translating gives CASSLTGGAIYGYTF.

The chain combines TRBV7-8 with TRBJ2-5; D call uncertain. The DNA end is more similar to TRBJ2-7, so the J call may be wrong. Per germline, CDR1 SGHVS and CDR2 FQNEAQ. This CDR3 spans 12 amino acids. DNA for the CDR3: TGTGCCAGCAGCGGAGTAACCTACGAGCAGTACTTC. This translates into CASSGVTYEQYF.

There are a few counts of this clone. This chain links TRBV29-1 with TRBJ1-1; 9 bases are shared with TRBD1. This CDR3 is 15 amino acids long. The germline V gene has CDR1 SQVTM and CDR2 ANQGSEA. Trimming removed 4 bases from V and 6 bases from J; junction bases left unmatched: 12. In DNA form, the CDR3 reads TGCAGCGTTGCATTTCTCGGGACAGGGATCCCTGAAGCTTTCTTT. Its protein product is CSVAFLGTGIPEAFF. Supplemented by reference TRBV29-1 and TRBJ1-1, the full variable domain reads SAVISQKPSRDICQRGTSLTIQCQVDSQVTMMFWYRQQPGQSLTLIATANQGSEATYESGFVIDKFPISRPNLTFSTLTVSNMSPEDSSIYLCSVAFLGTGIPEAFFGQGTRLTVV.

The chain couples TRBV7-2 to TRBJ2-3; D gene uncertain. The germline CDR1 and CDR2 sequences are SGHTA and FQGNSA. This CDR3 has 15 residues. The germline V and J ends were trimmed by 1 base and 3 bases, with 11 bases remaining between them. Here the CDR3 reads CASSLGPTATDTQYF. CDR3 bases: TGTGCCAGCAGCTTAGGCCCAACAGCTACAGATACGCAGTATTTT.

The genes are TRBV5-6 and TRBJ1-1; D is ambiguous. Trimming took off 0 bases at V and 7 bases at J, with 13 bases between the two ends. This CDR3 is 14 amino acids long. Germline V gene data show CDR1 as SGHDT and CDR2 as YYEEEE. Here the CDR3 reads CASSLEGYLNEAFF. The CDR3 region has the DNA TGTGCCAGCAGCTTGGAAGGTTACCTCAATGAAGCTTTCTTT.

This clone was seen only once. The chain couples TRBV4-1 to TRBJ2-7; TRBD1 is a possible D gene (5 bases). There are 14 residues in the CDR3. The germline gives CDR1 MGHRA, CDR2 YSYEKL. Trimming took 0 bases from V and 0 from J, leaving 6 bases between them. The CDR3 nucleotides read TGCGCCAGCAGCCAAGACAGGGACTCCTACGAGCAGTACTTC. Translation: CASSQDRDSYEQYF.

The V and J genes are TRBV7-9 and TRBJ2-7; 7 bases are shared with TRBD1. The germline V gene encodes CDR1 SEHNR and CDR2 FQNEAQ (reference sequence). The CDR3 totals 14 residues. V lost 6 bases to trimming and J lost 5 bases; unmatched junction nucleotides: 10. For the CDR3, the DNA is TGTGCCAGCAGTTCCGGGACAGCGGCGCACGAGCAGTACTTC. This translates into CASSSGTAAHEQYF.

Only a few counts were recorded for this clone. Here the CDR3 reads CATEPGQGGTGELFF. The CDR3, as DNA: TGTGCCACCGAGCCGGGACAGGGCGGAACCGGGGAGCTGTTTTTT. The genes are TRBV7-2 and TRBJ2-2; 9 bases line up with TRBD1. V trimming: 10 bases; J trimming: 5 bases; junction bases outside the gene matches: 11. CDR3 length: 15 amino acids. Germline CDR1 reads SGHTA; CDR2 reads FQGNSA.

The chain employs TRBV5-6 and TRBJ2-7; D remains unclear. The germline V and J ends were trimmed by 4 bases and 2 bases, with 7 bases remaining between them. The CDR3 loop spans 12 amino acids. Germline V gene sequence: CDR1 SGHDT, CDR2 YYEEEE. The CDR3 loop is CASSLPPYEQYF. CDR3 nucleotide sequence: TGTGCCAGCAGCCTACCCCCCTACGAGCAGTACTTC.

The DNA for the CDR3 is TGCAGCGCTGCCCCCCCAGGGCCTCAAGAGACCCAGTACTTC. Amino acid sequence: CSAAPPGPQETQYF. The chain combines TRBV29-1 with TRBJ2-5; perhaps TRBD1 as D (5 bases). V shed 7 bases and J shed 2 bases, with 17 bases lying between them. The V gene's germline CDR1 is SQVTM and CDR2 ANQGSEA. The CDR3 loop spans 14 amino acids.

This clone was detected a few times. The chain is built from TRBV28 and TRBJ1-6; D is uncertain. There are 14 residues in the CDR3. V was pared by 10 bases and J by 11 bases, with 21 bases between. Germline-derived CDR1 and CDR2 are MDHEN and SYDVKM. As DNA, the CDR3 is TGTGCCACCAACCCGCTCGTCGCTGGGGCACCCCTCCACTTT. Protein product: CATNPLVAGAPLHF.

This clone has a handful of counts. Here the CDR3 reads CAISAIEPGLAGGYYQAQYF. CDR3 nucleotides: TGTGCCATCAGTGCGATCGAACCAGGACTAGCGGGGGGGTACTACCAGGCGCAGTATTTT. The rearrangement uses TRBV10-3 and TRBJ2-3, with 15 bases matching TRBD2. Germline assignment: CDR1 ENHRY and CDR2 SYGVKD. After removal of 4 bases from V and 10 bases from J, the junction contained 21 bases not matched to a gene. The CDR3 contains 20 residues.